One sample yielded the 21 T cell receptor beta chains listed below, sequenced in a study of control samples from healthy donors and cancer patients. Clones were sequenced by immunoSEQ multiplex PCR, and TCRdb holds only the in-frame ones, with some missing. The data contain about 130,000 clones, roughly 84% of them seen just once; the ten biggest clones take up 1.5% to 2%. Sequenced sample: blood. These receptors were obtained from a man younger than 35 in good health.

The V gene is TRBV7-9, the J gene TRBJ1-2; D not certain. Trimming removed 2 bases at V and 0 bases at J, with 7 bases between. Germline V CDR1 and CDR2: SEHNR, FQNEAQ (reference sequence). This CDR3 comprises 14 residues. CDR3: CASSLRTSNYGYTF. Here the CDR3 DNA reads TGTGCCAGCAGCTTACGGACCTCTAACTATGGCTACACCTTC.

CDR3 protein: CASSPELNTEAFF. In nucleotides, the CDR3 is TGTGCCAGCTCCCCTGAGCTGAACACTGAAGCTTTCTTT. The V call is TRBV18, the J call TRBJ1-1; D remains ambiguous. CDR3 length: 13 amino acids. Trimming stripped 6 bases from V and 0 bases from J, with 8 bases between. Germline CDR1 reads KGHSH; CDR2 reads LQKENI.

The chain has TRBV6-2 or TRBV6-3 and TRBJ1-2, with D maybe TRBD1 (6 bases). Trimming took 6 bases from V and 2 from J, leaving 10 bases between them. The germline V gene has CDR1 MNHEY and CDR2 SVGEGT. This CDR3 has 13 residues. CDR3 loop: CASSRGANYGYTF. DNA of the CDR3: TGTGCCAGCAGCCGGGGGGCCAACTATGGCTACACCTTC.

The J gene is TRBJ1-5, the V gene TRBV19; no firm D call. Between the trimmed V and J ends, which lost 7 bases and 0 bases, there was a span of 4 bases. The CDR3 runs 12 residues. The germline V gene encodes CDR1 LNHDA and CDR2 SQIVND (reference sequence). In DNA form, the CDR3 reads TGTGCCAGTATAGGTAGCAATCAGCCCCAGCATTTT. The encoded protein is CASIGSNQPQHF.

The V call is TRBV7-9, the J call TRBJ1-1; the D gene is possibly TRBD1 (5 bases). Trimming pared 5 bases from V and 5 bases from J, leaving 12 bases between. This CDR3 has 13 residues. Germline CDR1 SEHNR, CDR2 FQNEAQ (reference sequence). CDR3 coding DNA: TGTGCCAGCAGCCGCCCGGGGGAAACTGAAGCTTTCTTT. Residues: CASSRPGETEAFF.

This clone was counted ten times or more. The CDR3 loop is CASSDGLDTGELFF. The CDR3 nucleotides read TGTGCCAGCAGTGACGGACTAGACACCGGGGAGCTGTTTTTT. The rearrangement links TRBV6-4 to TRBJ2-2; 7 bases are shared with TRBD2. V dropped 2 bases and J dropped 3; count of bases not matched to a gene: 0. From germline, CDR1 is MRHNA and CDR2 SNTAGT. The length of the CDR3 is 14 residues.

V is TRBV19 and J is TRBJ2-1; D might be TRBD2 (5 bases). V was shortened by 4 bases and J by 3 bases, with 7 bases between the two germline ends. Germline V CDR1 and CDR2: LNHDA, SQIVND (reference sequence). The CDR3 runs to 13 residues. As DNA, the CDR3 is TGTGCCAGTAGTACCGGACTCTACAATGAGCAGTTCTTC. Its translation: CASSTGLYNEQFF.

J is TRBJ1-1 and V is TRBV7-2, with a possible D match to TRBD1 (5 bases). The CDR3 extends over 15 amino acids. V was cut by 5 bases and J by 6 bases, with 19 bases left in between. Germline lookup yields CDR1 SGHTA and CDR2 FQGNSA. In DNA, the CDR3 is TGTGCCAGCAGCGCCCGACAGTTTGGGTCGGCTGAAGCTTTCTTT. This codes for CASSARQFGSAEAFF.

The chain links TRBV10-3 to TRBJ2-7; 8 nucleotides align to TRBD1. The junction had 6 bases not matched to a gene; V was cut back by 10 bases and J by 4 bases. The germline gives CDR1 ENHRY, CDR2 SYGVKD. This CDR3 has 12 amino acids. For the CDR3, the DNA is TGTGCCACGGGACAGGAACCTTACGAGCAGTACTTC. Translating it yields CATGQEPYEQYF.

The chain is built from TRBV19 and TRBJ1-1; D is undetermined. This CDR3 region has 13 residues. Trimming shortened V by 4 bases and J by 2 bases, and 8 bases separated the two germline ends. CDR1 and CDR2 (germline): LNHDA, SQIVND (reference sequence). DNA for the CDR3: TGTGCCAGTAGTAGTAGGGAAAACACTGAAGCTTTCTTT. It yields the protein CASSSRENTEAFF.

V usage is TRBV6-2 or TRBV6-3 and J usage is TRBJ2-3; D ambiguous. V lost 0 bases and J 2 bases, leaving 3 bases between the germline ends. Germline CDR1 is MNHEY and CDR2 is SVGEGT. CDR3 length equals 13 residues. The CDR3 nucleotides are TGTGCCAGCAGTTACTCGGACACAGATACGCAGTATTTT. Its protein product is CASSYSDTDTQYF.

The CDR3 here is CASSGTGFPNEQFF. CDR3 DNA: TGTGCCAGCTCAGGGACAGGGTTTCCGAATGAGCAGTTCTTC. This chain joins TRBV18 and TRBJ2-1; TRBD1 agrees at 9 bases. This CDR3 has 14 amino acids. The germline V gene has CDR1 KGHSH and CDR2 LQKENI. The V and J ends lost 5 bases and 7 bases, in that order; junction bases with no gene match: 6.

The genes are TRBV27 and TRBJ2-2; tentatively, D is TRBD1 (5 bases). This CDR3 region has 15 residues. Trimming removed 4 bases from V and 6 bases from J, with 15 bases in between. Germline CDR1 reads MNHEY; CDR2 reads SMNVEV (reference sequence). The CDR3 region has the DNA TGTGCCAGCAGTTATGGCAGGGCGTTCGCCGGGGAGCTGTTTTTT. Protein sequence: CASSYGRAFAGELFF.

The J gene is TRBJ1-1, the V gene TRBV27; D is possibly TRBD1 (5 bases). V was pared by 5 bases and J by 0 bases, with 13 bases between. Germline V lookup: CDR1 MNHEY, CDR2 SMNVEV (reference sequence). This CDR3 has 15 amino acids. The chain's CDR3 is CASSRLGLMNTEAFF. Written as DNA, the CDR3 is TGTGCCAGCAGTCGTTTGGGGCTCATGAACACTGAAGCTTTCTTT.

This clone was seen a few times. The V call is TRBV7-8, the J call TRBJ1-1, with D tentatively TRBD1 (6 bases). V was pared by 1 base and J by 0 bases, with 12 bases between. This CDR3 is built from 16 residues. CDR1 and CDR2 (germline): SGHVS, FQNEAQ. The CDR3 protein is CASSLDRGALNTEAFF. The DNA for the CDR3 is TGTGCCAGCAGCTTAGATCGGGGGGCACTGAACACTGAAGCTTTCTTT.

The rearrangement uses TRBV11-2 and TRBJ2-2; D is possibly TRBD2 (5 bases). Deletions cut 0 bases from V and 7 bases from J, with 18 bases between. The CDR3 length is 17 residues. Germline CDR1 SGHAT, CDR2 FQNNGV. For the CDR3, the DNA is TGTGCCAGCAGCTTAGAGCAAGGGAGTAGACGAGACGGGGAGCTGTTTTTT. Amino acids: CASSLEQGSRRDGELFF.

The rearrangement uses TRBV19 and TRBJ2-3; 10 bases map to TRBD2. CDR1 and CDR2 (germline): LNHDA, SQIVND (reference sequence). Germline trimming cut 4 bases from V and 2 bases from J; bases unmatched to any gene: 6. The CDR3 sequence is 16 residues long. DNA for the CDR3: TGTGCCAGTAGTACCGGACTAGCGGAATACACAGATACGCAGTATTTT. Encoded protein: CASSTGLAEYTDTQYF.

The chain employs TRBV24-1 and TRBJ2-3; D might be TRBD2 (6 bases). The CDR3 is 14 residues long. The germline CDR1 and CDR2 sequences are KGHDR and SFDVKD. V lost 5 bases and J 3 bases, leaving 11 bases between the germline ends. The CDR3 DNA is TGTGCCACCAGTGCGGAGGGCTTAACAGATACGCAGTATTTT. It specifies CATSAEGLTDTQYF.

The V and J genes are TRBV6-5 and TRBJ2-3; D may be TRBD1 (5 bases). Germline V gives CDR1 MNHEY, CDR2 SVGAGI. V was clipped by 7 bases and J by 1 base, with 15 bases between them. The CDR3 has 15 residues. The CDR3 loop is CASTVGAIGTDTQYF. CDR3 DNA sequence: TGTGCCAGCACCGTAGGGGCGATCGGCACAGATACGCAGTATTTT.

The V and J genes are TRBV5-4 and TRBJ2-7; TRBD2 aligns across 13 bases. Trimming cost V 4 bases and J 3 bases; bases outside gene matches: 10. Germline CDR1 SGHNT, CDR2 YYREEE (reference sequence). The CDR3 contains 17 residues. This chain's CDR3 is CASSRGLAGELGYEQYF. For the CDR3, the DNA is TGTGCCAGCAGCAGAGGACTAGCGGGAGAATTAGGCTACGAGCAGTACTTC.

The rearrangement links TRBV11-2 to TRBJ2-7; maybe TRBD2 (6 bases). The CDR3 totals 14 residues. Germline CDR1 and CDR2: SGHAT and FQNNGV. V dropped 1 base and J dropped 0 bases, with 7 bases sitting between them. The CDR3 bases are TGTGCCAGCAGCTTAGGGAGGGGCTCCTACGAGCAGTACTTC. Amino acid sequence: CASSLGRGSYEQYF.